This TCR beta chain was sequenced during a study of blood T cell repertoires in COVID-19. About the study: Collection of acute and convalescent COVID-19 samples took place in the United States, Italy and Spain. The cDNA or gDNA used as material had been derived from T cells, B-cell-depleted T cells, or PBMCs.

Authors' processing steps: Cell counts per sample came from amplifying reference gene primers. Data came from immunoSEQ multiplex PCR; TCRdb stores just in-frame clones and leaves some out. V, J and clone size are taken as reported in that table, and D and trimming were inferred from the DNA itself. The sample contains 180,000 or so clones, 86% of which appear only once. From germline, CDR1 is MNHEY and CDR2 SVGEGT. Trimming removed 6 bases from V and 8 bases from J; junction bases left unmatched: 6. This CDR3 is 14 amino acids long. V gene TRBV6-2 or TRBV6-3 combines with J gene TRBJ2-1; 11 bases fit TRBD1. Sequenced: PBMCs or T cells enriched from blood (not recorded which). The receptor was isolated from a man aged 35-49 years with acute COVID-19. The CDR3 is CASSGTGGRYEQFF. The CDR3 DNA reads as TGTGCCAGCAGCGGGACAGGGGGTAGGTATGAGCAGTTCTTC.